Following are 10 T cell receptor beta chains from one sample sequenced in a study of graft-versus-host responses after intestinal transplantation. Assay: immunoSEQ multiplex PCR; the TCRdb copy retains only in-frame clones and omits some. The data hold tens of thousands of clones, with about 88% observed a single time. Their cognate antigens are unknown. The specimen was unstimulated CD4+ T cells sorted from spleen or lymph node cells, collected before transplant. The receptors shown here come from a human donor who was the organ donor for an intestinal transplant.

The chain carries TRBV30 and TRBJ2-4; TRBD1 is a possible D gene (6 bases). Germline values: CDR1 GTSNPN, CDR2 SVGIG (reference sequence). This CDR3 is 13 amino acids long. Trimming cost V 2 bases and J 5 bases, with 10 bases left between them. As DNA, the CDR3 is TGTGCCTGGAGTCGAGGGGGTCAAAACATTCAGTACTTC. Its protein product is CAWSRGGQNIQYF.

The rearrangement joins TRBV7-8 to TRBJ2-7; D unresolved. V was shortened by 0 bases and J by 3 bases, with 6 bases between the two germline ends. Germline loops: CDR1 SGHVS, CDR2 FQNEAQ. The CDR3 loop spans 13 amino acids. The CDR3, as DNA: TGTGCCAGCAGCTTAGCGACTGACTACGAGCAGTACTTC. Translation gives CASSLATDYEQYF.

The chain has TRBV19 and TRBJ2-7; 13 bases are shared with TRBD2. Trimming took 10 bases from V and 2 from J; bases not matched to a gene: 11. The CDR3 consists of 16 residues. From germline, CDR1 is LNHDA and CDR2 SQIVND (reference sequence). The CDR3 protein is CATSLGLAGVTYEQYF. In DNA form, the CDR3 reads TGTGCCACCTCACTTGGACTAGCGGGGGTGACCTACGAGCAGTACTTC.

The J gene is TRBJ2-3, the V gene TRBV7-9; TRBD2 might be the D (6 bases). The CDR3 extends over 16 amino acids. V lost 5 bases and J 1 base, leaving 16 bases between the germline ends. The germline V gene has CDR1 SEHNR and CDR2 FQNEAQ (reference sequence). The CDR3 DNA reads TGTGCCAGCAGCCTAATTCGGAGGGAAGGCACAGATACGCAGTATTTT. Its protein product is CASSLIRREGTDTQYF.

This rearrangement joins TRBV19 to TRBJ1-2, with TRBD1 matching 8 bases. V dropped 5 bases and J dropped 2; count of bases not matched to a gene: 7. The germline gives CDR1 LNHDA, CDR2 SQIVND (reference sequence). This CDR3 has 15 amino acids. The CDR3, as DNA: TGTGCCAGTAGTGTTGACAGGGGCCTGAACTATGGCTACACCTTC. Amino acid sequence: CASSVDRGLNYGYTF.

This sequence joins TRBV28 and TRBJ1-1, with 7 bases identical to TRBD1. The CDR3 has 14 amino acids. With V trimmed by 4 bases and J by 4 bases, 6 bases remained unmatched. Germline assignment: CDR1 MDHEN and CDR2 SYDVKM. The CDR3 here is CASSSRNRGTEAFF. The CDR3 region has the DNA TGTGCCAGCAGTTCCCGTAACAGGGGCACTGAAGCTTTCTTT.

The CDR3 protein is CASSLDQSTAGYTF. DNA of the CDR3: TGCGCCAGCAGCTTGGACCAATCCACAGCCGGCTACACCTTC. V gene TRBV5-1 combines with J gene TRBJ1-2, with D hard to call. Germline V gene data show CDR1 as SGHRS and CDR2 as YFSETQ. The CDR3 is made up of 14 amino acids. The ends were cut back, 0 bases at V and 8 bases at J, with 14 bases in the middle.

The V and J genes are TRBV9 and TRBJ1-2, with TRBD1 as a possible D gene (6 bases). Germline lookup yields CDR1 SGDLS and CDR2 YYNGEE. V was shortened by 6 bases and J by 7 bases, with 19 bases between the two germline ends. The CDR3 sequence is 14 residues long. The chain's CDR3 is CASTTNQGRSGYTF. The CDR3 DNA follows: TGTGCCAGCACTACTAATCAGGGGAGAAGTGGCTACACCTTC.

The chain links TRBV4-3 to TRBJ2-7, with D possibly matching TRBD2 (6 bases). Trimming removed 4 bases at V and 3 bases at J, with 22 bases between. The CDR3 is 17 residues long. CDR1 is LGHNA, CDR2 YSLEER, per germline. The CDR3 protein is CASSPAVVGGRSYEQYF. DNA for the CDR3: TGCGCCAGCAGCCCCGCTGTCGTTGGAGGGAGGAGCTACGAGCAGTACTTC.

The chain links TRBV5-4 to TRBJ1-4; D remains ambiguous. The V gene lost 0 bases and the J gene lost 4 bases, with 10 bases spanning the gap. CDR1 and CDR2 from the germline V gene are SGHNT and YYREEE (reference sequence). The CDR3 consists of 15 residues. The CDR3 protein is CASSLDSGVNEKLFF. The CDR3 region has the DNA TGTGCCAGCAGCTTGGATAGTGGAGTTAATGAAAAACTGTTTTTT.